This T cell receptor beta chain originates from a study of high-grade serous ovarian cancer treatment subgroups (dated by TCRdb to the early 2020s). Regarding the complete study: On average, sequencing produced roughly 14,000 reads and 6,500 to 7,500 unique TCR beta rearrangements for each sample. Under a laparoscopic triage algorithm, patients with high-grade serous ovarian cancer were grouped by complete gross resection or by neoadjuvant chemotherapy response, and the study profiled the TCR beta repertoires of these patients. Of the roughly 30 patients in the cohort, roughly 10 had no residual disease after primary surgery (R0), roughly 10 were excellent NACT responders, and roughly 10 were poor NACT responders. In total there were approximately 96 samples, since every patient provided one primary tumor sample and two metastatic tumor samples.

Results and caveats for the whole study, not just this receptor: Repertoire similarity ranging from roughly 0.1 to 0.8 was observed between tumors from the same patient, whereas almost no similarity was observed between different patients. TCR clonal relatedness showed a positive correlation with neoantigen level and a trend toward positive correlation with copy number variation and mutation load from whole-genome sequencing. Because bulk tumor TCR sequencing provided no spatial information, insight into HGSC tumor complexity and diversity was limited. TCR repertoire analyses focused on CDR3; CDR1 and CDR2 were not analyzed.

The 85 to 95 tumor samples were subjected to high-throughput TCR profiling using ImmunoSEQ. In the source study's methods: Richness (unique productive sequences), clonality, evenness and relatedness were included as repertoire diversity metrics, and similarity between samples was assessed with the Bhattacharyya coefficient. In a sensitivity analysis, TCRs with fewer than two reads were excluded, and consistent conclusions were obtained. TCRdb stores this immuneACCESS table with in-frame sequences only. Part of the clones is absent; in the studies checked, under half of the shortfall reflects unresolved V genes, and no reason is known for the rest. The DNA gave D and trimming, while V, J and clone size come from that table. The sample has about 4,800 clones on record, about 73% of them singletons. The ten largest make up about a tenth of the sample. Collection of tumor samples took place before definitive surgery or chemotherapy. Genomic DNA was extracted by the MD Anderson Biospecimen Extraction Resource, and TCR sequencing was done by the MD Anderson Cancer Genomics Laboratory.

The germline V gene specifies MNHNS as CDR1 and SASEGT as CDR2. The CDR3, cysteine through phenylalanine, is 15 amino acids long. Only the CDR3 part of the read is kept: 45 bases, read in frame from the first base. V is reduced by 1 base and J by 0 bases, leaving a spacing of 4 bases between them. To note about this clone: No cognate antigen has been identified for it. The record has no base qualities; no much larger clone is one base away.

The sequence derives from a human donor with high-grade serous ovarian cancer. The rearrangement combines TRBV6-1 with TRBJ2-6; too little of a D gene remains to name it. The specimen sequenced was tumor tissue. CDR3 loop: CASSEEASGANVLTF. The nucleotide sequence reads TGTGCCAGCAGTGAAGAGGCCTCTGGGGCCAACGTCCTGACTTTC.